The 19 T cell receptor beta chains below were found in one sample sequenced in a study of early T cells in non-severe SARS-CoV-2 infection. In TCRdb, the 5' RACE reads were re-called with MiXCR into one record per CDR3 protein. This table has tens of thousands of distinct CDR3 sequences, about 6.5% appearing once. Sequencing used whole blood, obtained at baseline. The receptors here all came from an adult who was a healthcare worker with PCR-confirmed SARS-CoV-2 infection or an uninfected control (not recorded which).

This clonotype was seen at least ten times. The chain links TRBV29-1 to TRBJ2-7; a weak D match, TRBD1 (6 bases). The V gene lost 5 bases and the J gene lost 4 bases, with 18 bases spanning the gap. The germline CDR1 and CDR2 sequences are SQVTM and ANQGSEA. There are 14 residues in the CDR3. This CDR3 is CSVLFGQRFYEQYF. CDR3 DNA sequence: TGCAGCGTTCTATTCGGACAGAGGTTTTACGAGCAGTACTTC.

This clonotype has a count of ten or more. The chain joins TRBV28 to TRBJ2-1, with TRBD2 identical over 12 bases. There are 16 residues in the CDR3. In germline, CDR1 is MDHEN, CDR2 SYDVKM. V gave up 4 bases and J gave up 8 bases; unmatched junction bases: 9. Written as DNA, the CDR3 is TGTGCCAGCAGTTCGTCTCGGACTAGCGGGGTATATGAGCAGTTCTTC. Protein product: CASSSSRTSGVYEQFF.

Regarding this clonotype: A much larger clone is a single base away; this may be a read error. The CDR3, as DNA: TGTGCCAGCAGCCAAGAGTCCCGGTCAGCCTCCTACGAGCAGTACTTC. Amino acid sequence: CASSQESRSASYEQYF. J is TRBJ2-7 and V is TRBV4-2; the D is unclear. CDR3 length: 16 residues. Trimming took 0 bases from V and 0 from J, leaving 12 bases between them. Germline CDR1 is LGHNA and CDR2 is YNFKEQ.

This clonotype showed up just once. The chain recombines TRBV5-5 with TRBJ2-4; TRBD1 or TRBD2 may be the D gene (6 bases each). The CDR3 runs to 16 residues. CDR1 and CDR2 (germline): SGHKS, YYEKEE (reference sequence). Between the trimmed V and J ends, which lost 4 bases and 3 bases, there was a span of 17 bases. CDR3 loop: CASSPLSRGVKNIQYF. In nucleotides, the CDR3 is TGTGCCAGCAGCCCCCTCTCGAGGGGGGTCAAAAACATTCAGTACTTC. Using reference TRBV5-5 and TRBJ2-4 for the parts outside the CDR3, the full variable domain is DAGVTQSPTHLIKTRGQQVTLRCSPISGHKSVSWYQQVLGQGPQFIFQYYEKEERGRGNFPDRFSARQFPNYSSELNVNALLLGDSALYLCASSPLSRGVKNIQYFGAGTRLSVL.

This clonotype was found many times. The J gene is TRBJ2-2, the V gene TRBV11-1, with D maybe TRBD1 (6 bases). The CDR3 runs to 15 residues. Per germline, CDR1 SGHAT and CDR2 FQDESV (reference sequence). V lost 2 bases to trimming and J lost 4 bases, with 11 bases between them. CDR3: CASSLRQGSTGELFF. Written as DNA, the CDR3 is TGTGCCAGCAGCTTACGTCAGGGGTCCACCGGGGAGCTGTTTTTT.

This clonotype was detected many times. This chain joins TRBV13 and TRBJ2-6; a weak D match, TRBD1 (6 bases). V lost 5 bases and J 4 bases, leaving 15 bases between the germline ends. Germline V lookup: CDR1 PRHDT, CDR2 FYEKMQ (reference sequence). This CDR3 is 16 amino acids long. This CDR3 reads CASSPNQGSGANVLTF. The CDR3 region has the DNA TGTGCCAGCAGCCCCAATCAGGGGTCGGGGGCCAACGTCCTGACTTTC.

This clonotype was seen repeatedly, ten times or more. The CDR3 loop is CASSFRPNQPQHF. CDR3 DNA sequence: TGTGCCAGCAGTTTTCGGCCCAATCAGCCCCAGCATTTT. The rearrangement joins TRBV12-3 or TRBV12-4 to TRBJ1-5; D gene unclear. This CDR3 region has 13 residues. V lost 3 bases and J lost 3, with 6 bases in between.

This chain links TRBV7-6 with TRBJ2-3, with D maybe TRBD2 (6 bases). The CDR3 has 14 residues. Trimming stripped 7 bases from V and 2 bases from J, with 13 bases between. The V gene's germline CDR1 is SGHVS and CDR2 FNYEAQ. The CDR3 protein is CASTDSGDTDTQYF. The CDR3 nucleotides are TGTGCCAGCACAGATAGCGGAGACACAGATACGCAGTATTTT.

This clonotype has a handful of counts. The V gene is TRBV10-2, the J gene TRBJ2-7; tentatively, D is TRBD2 (5 bases). There are 13 residues in the CDR3. CDR1 and CDR2 from the germline V gene are WSHSY and SAAADI. The germline V and J ends were trimmed by 6 bases and 7 bases, with 16 bases remaining between them. CDR3 nucleotides: TGCGCCAGCAGGGACGGAGGACGTCGGGAGCAGTACTTC. Amino acid sequence: CASRDGGRREQYF.

Ten or more counts support this clonotype. The rearrangement uses TRBV12-3 or TRBV12-4 and TRBJ1-1, with D unresolved. The CDR3 covers 12 residues. Trimming stripped 3 bases from V and 9 bases from J, with 11 bases between. CDR3 residues: CASSLSHWKAFF. The CDR3 region has the DNA TGTGCCAGCAGTTTGTCGCACTGGAAAGCTTTCTTT.

This clonotype was counted many times. The chain employs TRBV11-2 and TRBJ2-2; D gene uncertain. Looked up from germline, CDR1 is SGHAT and CDR2 is FQNNGV. There are 15 residues in the CDR3. V was pared by 3 bases and J by 4 bases, with 12 bases between. The CDR3 nucleotides read TGTGCCAGCAGCTTCAGACGGCAGAGCACCGGGGAGCTGTTTTTT. The encoded protein is CASSFRRQSTGELFF.

This clonotype was picked up many times. The chain links TRBV27 to TRBJ1-2; D perhaps matches TRBD1 (5 bases). Germline-derived CDR1 and CDR2 are MNHEY and SMNVEV (reference sequence). Trimming removed 0 bases from V and 3 bases from J, with 11 bases in between. This CDR3 spans 15 amino acids. For the CDR3, the DNA is TGTGCCAGCAGTTTATCACGGGACGGCTACTATGGCTACACCTTC. Its protein product is CASSLSRDGYYGYTF.

This clonotype came up many times. The gene calls are TRBV19 and TRBJ2-3, with a possible D match to TRBD1 (6 bases). Between the trimmed V and J ends, which lost 3 bases and 6 bases, there was a span of 7 bases. The CDR3 runs to 12 residues. The V gene's germline CDR1 is LNHDA and CDR2 SQIVND (reference sequence). The chain's CDR3 is CASSITGDTQYF. CDR3 sequence (DNA): TGTGCCAGTAGTATTACAGGGGATACGCAGTATTTT.

A few counts support this clonotype. The chain couples TRBV6-6 to TRBJ2-7; weak D call: TRBD1 (7 bases). This CDR3 comprises 17 residues. The germline gives CDR1 MNHNY, CDR2 SVGAGI (reference sequence). The V and J ends lost 6 bases and 0 bases respectively, with 21 bases between them. CDR3 loop: CASSPTAGQRSSYEQYF. In nucleotides, the CDR3 is TGTGCCAGCAGCCCTACGGCGGGACAGAGGAGCTCCTACGAGCAGTACTTC.

This clonotype was seen at least ten times. CDR3 bases: TGTGCCAGCAGCCAACGCGGGGACGAGCAGTACTTC. Its protein product is CASSQRGDEQYF. The genes are TRBV3-1 and TRBJ2-7; TRBD2 might be the D (6 bases). V was trimmed by 2 bases and J by 5 bases, leaving 7 bases between them. The germline CDR1 and CDR2 sequences are LGHDT and YNNKEL (reference sequence). CDR3 length equals 12 residues.

This clonotype was seen ten or more times. The chain recombines TRBV12-3 or TRBV12-4 with TRBJ1-5; tentative D call: TRBD1 (5 bases). V lost 3 bases and J lost 9, with 21 bases in between. CDR3 length equals 16 residues. DNA of the CDR3: TGTGCCAGCAGTTTTGCTCGTGGGGGGGTTGTAGCGCCCCAGCATTTT. The encoded protein is CASSFARGGVVAPQHF.

This clonotype was seen only a few times. V and J are TRBV5-5 and TRBJ1-2, with no clear D. The CDR3 extends over 14 amino acids. The V gene's germline CDR1 is SGHKS and CDR2 YYEKEE (reference sequence). V lost 4 bases and J 4 bases, leaving 14 bases between the germline ends. The CDR3 is CASSTTPGGYGYTF. DNA for the CDR3: TGTGCCAGCAGCACGACACCTGGTGGCTATGGCTACACCTTC.

The chain carries TRBV5-1 and TRBJ2-1; 13 bases map to TRBD2. This CDR3 spans 16 amino acids. CDR1 and CDR2 from the germline V gene are SGHRS and YFSETQ. J lost 9 bases, V lost 2 bases, and 8 bases had no gene match. CDR3 bases: TGCGCCAGCAGCTTCACTAGCGGGGGGGCCCACGGTGAGCAGTTCTTC. Its translation is CASSFTSGGAHGEQFF.

The rearrangement joins TRBV23-1 to TRBJ2-1; D not certain. TRBV23-1 is reported as an ORF; its role is uncertain. This CDR3 contains 12 residues. The V end was cut by 4 bases, the J end by 14 bases, with 15 bases between. The CDR3 spells CASSPHRHLEFF. The CDR3 DNA is TGCGCCAGCAGTCCTCACCGCCACCTCGAGTTCTTC.